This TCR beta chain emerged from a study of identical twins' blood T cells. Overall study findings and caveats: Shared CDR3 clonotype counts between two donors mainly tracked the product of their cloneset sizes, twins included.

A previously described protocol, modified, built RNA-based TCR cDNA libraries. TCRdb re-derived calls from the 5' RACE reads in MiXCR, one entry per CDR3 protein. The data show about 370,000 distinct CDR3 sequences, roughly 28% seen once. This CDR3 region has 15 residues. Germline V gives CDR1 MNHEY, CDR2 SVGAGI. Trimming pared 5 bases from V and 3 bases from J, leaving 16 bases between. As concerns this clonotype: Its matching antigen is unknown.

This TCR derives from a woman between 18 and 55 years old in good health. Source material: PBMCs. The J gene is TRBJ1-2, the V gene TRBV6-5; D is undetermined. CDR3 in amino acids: CASSTQVGLDYGYTF. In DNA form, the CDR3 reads TGTGCCAGCAGTACCCAGGTGGGGTTGGACTATGGCTACACCTTC.